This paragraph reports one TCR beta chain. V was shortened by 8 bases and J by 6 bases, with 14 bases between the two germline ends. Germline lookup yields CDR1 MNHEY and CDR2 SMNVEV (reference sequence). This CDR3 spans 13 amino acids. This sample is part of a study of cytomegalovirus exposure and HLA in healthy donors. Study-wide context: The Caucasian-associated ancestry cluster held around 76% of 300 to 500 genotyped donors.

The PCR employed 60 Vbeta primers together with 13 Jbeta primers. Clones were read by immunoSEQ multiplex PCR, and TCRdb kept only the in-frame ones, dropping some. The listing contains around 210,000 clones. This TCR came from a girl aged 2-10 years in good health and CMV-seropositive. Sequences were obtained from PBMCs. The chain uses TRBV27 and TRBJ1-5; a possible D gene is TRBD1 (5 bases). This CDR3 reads CASRVGVGQPQHF. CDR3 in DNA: TGTGCCAGCCGCGTAGGGGTCGGTCAGCCCCAGCATTTT.